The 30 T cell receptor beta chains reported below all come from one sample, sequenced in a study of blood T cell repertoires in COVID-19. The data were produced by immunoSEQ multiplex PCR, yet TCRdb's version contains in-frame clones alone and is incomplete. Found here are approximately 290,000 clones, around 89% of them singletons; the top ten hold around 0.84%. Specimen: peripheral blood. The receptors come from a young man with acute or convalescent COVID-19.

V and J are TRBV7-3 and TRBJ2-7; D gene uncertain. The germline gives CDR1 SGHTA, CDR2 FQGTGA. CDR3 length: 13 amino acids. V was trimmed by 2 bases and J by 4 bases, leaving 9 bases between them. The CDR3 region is CASSLGLDYEQYF. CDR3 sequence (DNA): TGTGCCAGCAGCTTAGGGCTCGATTACGAGCAGTACTTC.

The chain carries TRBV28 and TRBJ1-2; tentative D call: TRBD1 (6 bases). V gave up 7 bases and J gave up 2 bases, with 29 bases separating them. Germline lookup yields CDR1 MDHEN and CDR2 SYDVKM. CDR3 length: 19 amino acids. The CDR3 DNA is TGTGCCAGCATACCCGTCTTTTTTGGACAGCGTATTCCCAACTATGGCTACACCTTC. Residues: CASIPVFFGQRIPNYGYTF.

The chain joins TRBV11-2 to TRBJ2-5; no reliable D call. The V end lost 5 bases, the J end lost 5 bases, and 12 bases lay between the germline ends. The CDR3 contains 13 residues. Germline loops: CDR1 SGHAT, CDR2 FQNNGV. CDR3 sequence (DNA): TGTGCCAGCAGCGTCGGGTCCTGGGAGACCCAGTACTTC. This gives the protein CASSVGSWETQYF. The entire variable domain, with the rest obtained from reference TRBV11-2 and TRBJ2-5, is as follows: EAGVAQSPRYKIIEKRQSVAFWCNPISGHATLYWYQQILGQGPKLLIQFQNNGVVDDSQLPKDRFSAERLKGVDSTLKIQPAKLEDSAVYLCASSVGSWETQYFGPGTRLLVL.

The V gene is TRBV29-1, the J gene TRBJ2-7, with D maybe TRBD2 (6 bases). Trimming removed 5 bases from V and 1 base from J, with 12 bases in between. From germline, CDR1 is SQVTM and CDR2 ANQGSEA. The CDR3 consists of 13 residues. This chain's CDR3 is CSVYGGLSYEQYF. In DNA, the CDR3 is TGCAGCGTTTATGGGGGACTGTCCTACGAGCAGTACTTC.

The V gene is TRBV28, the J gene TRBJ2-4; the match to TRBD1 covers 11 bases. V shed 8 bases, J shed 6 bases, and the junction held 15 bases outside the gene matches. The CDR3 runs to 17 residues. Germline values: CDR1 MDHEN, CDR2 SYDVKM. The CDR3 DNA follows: TGTGCCAGCTCCATGGGACAGGGGGGTAAGGTGCGAAACATTCAGTACTTC. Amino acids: CASSMGQGGKVRNIQYF.

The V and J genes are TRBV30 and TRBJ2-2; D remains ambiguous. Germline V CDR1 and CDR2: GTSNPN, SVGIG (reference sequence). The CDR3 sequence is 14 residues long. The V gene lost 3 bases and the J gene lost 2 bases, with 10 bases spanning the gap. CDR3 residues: CAWRRSPNTGELFF. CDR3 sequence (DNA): TGTGCCTGGAGACGTAGCCCCAACACCGGGGAGCTGTTTTTT.

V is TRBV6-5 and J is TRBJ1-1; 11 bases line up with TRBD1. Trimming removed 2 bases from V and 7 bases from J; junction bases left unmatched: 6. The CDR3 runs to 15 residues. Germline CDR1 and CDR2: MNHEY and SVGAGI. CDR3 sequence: CASSYGGTGGIEAFF. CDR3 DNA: TGTGCCAGCAGTTACGGTGGGACAGGGGGGATTGAAGCTTTCTTT.

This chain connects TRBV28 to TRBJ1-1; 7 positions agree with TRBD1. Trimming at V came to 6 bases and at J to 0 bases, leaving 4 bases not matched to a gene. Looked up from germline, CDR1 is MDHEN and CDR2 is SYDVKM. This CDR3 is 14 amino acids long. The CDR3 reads CASSVDRVNTEAFF. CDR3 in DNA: TGTGCCAGCAGCGTAGACAGGGTGAACACTGAAGCTTTCTTT.

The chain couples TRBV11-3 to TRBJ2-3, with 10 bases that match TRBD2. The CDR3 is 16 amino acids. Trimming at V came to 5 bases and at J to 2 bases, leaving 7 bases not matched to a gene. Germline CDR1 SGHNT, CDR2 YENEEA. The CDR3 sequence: CASSLRTSGFTDTQYF. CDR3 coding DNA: TGTGCCAGCAGCCTAAGGACTAGCGGATTCACAGATACGCAGTATTTT.

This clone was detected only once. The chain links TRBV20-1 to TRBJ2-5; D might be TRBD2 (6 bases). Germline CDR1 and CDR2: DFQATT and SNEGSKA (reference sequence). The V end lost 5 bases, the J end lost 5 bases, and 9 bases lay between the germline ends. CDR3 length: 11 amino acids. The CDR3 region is CSAGGRETQYF. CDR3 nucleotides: TGCAGTGCTGGGGGGAGGGAGACCCAGTACTTC.

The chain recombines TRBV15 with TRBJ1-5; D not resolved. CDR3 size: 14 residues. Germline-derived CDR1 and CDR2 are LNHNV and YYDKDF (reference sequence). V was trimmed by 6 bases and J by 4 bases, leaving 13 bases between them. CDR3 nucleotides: TGTGCCACCAGTAAGTGGGAGAGGAATCAGCCCCAGCATTTT. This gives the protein CATSKWERNQPQHF.

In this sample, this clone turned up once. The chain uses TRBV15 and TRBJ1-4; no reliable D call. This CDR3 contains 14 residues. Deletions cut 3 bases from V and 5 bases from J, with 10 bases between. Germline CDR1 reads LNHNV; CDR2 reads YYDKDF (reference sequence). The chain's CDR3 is CATSRARENEKLFF. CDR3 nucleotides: TGTGCCACCAGCAGGGCCCGGGAGAATGAAAAACTGTTTTTT. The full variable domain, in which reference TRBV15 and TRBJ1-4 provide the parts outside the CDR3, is DAMVIQNPRYQVTQFGKPVTLSCSQTLNHNVMYWYQQKSSQAPKLLFHYYDKDFNNEADTPDNFQSRRPNTSFCFLDIRSPGLGDTAMYLCATSRARENEKLFFGSGTQLSVL.

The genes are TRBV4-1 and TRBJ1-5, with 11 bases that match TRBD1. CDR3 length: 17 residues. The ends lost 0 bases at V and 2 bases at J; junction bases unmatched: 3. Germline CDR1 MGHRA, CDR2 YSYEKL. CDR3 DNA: TGCGCCAGCAGCCAAGATCGGGGACAGGGGGGCAATCAGCCCCAGCATTTT. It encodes CASSQDRGQGGNQPQHF.

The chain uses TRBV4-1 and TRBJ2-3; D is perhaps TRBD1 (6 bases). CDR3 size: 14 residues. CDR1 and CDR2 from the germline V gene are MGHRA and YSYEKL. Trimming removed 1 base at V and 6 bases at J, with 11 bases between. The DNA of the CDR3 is TGCGCCAGCAGCCAAGCGACAGGTACGGATACGCAGTATTTT. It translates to CASSQATGTDTQYF.

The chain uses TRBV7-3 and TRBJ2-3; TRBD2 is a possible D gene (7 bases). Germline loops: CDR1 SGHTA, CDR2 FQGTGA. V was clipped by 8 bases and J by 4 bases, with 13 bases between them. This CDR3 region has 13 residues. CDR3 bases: TGTGCCAGCGGGGGGGCCCTCGCAGATACGCAGTATTTT. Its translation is CASGGALADTQYF.

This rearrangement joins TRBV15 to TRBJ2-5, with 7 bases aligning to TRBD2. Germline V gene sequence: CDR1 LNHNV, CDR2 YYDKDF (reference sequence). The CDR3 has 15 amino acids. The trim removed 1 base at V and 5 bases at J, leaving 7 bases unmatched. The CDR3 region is CATSRVRGEGETQYF. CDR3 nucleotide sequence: TGTGCCACCAGCAGAGTCCGCGGGGAGGGGGAGACCCAGTACTTC.

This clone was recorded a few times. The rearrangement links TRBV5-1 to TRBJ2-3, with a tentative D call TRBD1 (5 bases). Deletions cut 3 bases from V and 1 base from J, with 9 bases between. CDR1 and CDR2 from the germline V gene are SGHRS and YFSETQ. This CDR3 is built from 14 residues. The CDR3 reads CASSSLQGTDTQYF. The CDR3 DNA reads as TGCGCCAGCAGCTCCCTACAGGGCACAGATACGCAGTATTTT. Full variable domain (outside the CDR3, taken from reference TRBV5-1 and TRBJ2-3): KAGVTQTPRYLIKTRGQQVTLSCSPISGHRSVSWYQQTPGQGLQFLFEYFSETQRNKGNFPGRFSGRQFSNSRSEMNVSTLELGDSALYLCASSSLQGTDTQYFGPGTRLTVL.

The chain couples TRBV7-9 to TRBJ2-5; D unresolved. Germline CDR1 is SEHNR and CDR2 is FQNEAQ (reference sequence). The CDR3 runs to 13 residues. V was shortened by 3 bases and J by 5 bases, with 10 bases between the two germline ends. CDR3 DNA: TGTGCCAGCAGCTTTCCTGGGCCGGAGACCCAGTACTTC. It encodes CASSFPGPETQYF.

The CDR3 region is CASSQLAGAPPEQFF. CDR3 coding DNA: TGTGCCAGCAGTCAGCTAGCGGGGGCGCCCCCTGAGCAGTTCTTC. V is TRBV6-5 and J is TRBJ2-1; TRBD2 matches 10 bases. V lost 5 bases and J lost 9; bases outside the gene matches: 10. The CDR3 consists of 15 residues. From germline, CDR1 is MNHEY and CDR2 SVGAGI.

The chain's CDR3 is CASSLGGSLNEQFF. The CDR3 DNA sequence: TGTGCCAGCAGCTTAGGCGGGAGCCTCAATGAGCAGTTCTTC. The chain couples TRBV7-3 to TRBJ2-1; 7 nucleotides align to TRBD2. The germline gives CDR1 SGHTA, CDR2 FQGTGA. The V segment lost 2 bases and the J segment 6 bases; nucleotides outside the gene matches: 4. The CDR3 totals 14 residues.

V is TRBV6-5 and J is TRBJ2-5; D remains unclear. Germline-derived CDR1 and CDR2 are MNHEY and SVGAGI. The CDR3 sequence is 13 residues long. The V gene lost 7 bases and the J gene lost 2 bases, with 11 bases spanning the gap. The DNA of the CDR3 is TGTGCCAGCAAGGTAACAGATCAAGAGACCCAGTACTTC. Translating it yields CASKVTDQETQYF.

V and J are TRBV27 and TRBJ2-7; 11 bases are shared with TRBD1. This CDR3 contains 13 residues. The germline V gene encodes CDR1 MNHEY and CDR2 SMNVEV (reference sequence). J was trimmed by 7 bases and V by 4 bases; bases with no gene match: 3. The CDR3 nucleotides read TGTGCCAGCAGTTACGGGACAGGGGGTGAGCAGTACTTC. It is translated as CASSYGTGGEQYF.

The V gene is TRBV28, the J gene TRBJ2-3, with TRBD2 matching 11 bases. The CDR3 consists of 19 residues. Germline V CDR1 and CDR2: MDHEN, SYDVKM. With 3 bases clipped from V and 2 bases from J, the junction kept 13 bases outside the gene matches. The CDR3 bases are TGTGCCAGCAGTTTTGTCCTAGGTCTAGCGGGGGGAAACACAGATACGCAGTATTTT. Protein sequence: CASSFVLGLAGGNTDTQYF.

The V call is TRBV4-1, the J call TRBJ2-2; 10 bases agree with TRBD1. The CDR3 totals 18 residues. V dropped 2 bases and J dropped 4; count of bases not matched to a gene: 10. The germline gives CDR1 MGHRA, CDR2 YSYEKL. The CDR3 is CASSQFLRGTGVTGELFF. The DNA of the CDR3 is TGCGCCAGCAGCCAATTCCTCCGGGGGACAGGGGTCACCGGGGAGCTGTTTTTT.

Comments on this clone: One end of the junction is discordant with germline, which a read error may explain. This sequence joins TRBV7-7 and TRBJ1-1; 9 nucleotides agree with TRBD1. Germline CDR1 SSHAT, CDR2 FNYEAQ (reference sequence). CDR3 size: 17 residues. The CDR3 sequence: CASRPVPTGGRNTEAFF. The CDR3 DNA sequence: TGTGCTAGCAGGCCGGTTCCGACAGGGGGTAGAAACACTGAAGCTTTCTTT.

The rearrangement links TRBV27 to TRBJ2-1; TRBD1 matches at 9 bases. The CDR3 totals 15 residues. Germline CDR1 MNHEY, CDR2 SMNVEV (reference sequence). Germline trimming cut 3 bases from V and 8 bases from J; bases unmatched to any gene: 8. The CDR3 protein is CASSFGQGRSHEQFF. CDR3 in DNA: TGTGCCAGCAGTTTCGGACAGGGGAGATCCCATGAGCAGTTCTTC.

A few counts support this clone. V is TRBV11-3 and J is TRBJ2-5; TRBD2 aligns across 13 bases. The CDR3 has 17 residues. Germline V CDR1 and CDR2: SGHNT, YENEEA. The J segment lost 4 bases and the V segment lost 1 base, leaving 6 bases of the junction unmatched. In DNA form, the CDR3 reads TGTGCCAGCAGCTTAGGGGCGACTAGCGGGGGGCGAGAGACCCAGTACTTC. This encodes CASSLGATSGGRETQYF.

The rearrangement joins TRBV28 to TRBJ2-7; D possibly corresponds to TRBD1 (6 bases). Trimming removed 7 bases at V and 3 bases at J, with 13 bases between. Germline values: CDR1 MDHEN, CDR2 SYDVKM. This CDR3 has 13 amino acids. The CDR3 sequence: CASTDSRNYEQYF. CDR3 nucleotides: TGTGCCAGCACGGACAGCCGGAACTACGAGCAGTACTTC.

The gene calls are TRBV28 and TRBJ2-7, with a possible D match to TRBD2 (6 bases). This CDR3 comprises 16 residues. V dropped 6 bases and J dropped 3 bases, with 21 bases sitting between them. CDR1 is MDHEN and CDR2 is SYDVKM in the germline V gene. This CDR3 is CASRPRGTMKGYEQYF. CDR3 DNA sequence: TGTGCCAGCAGACCACGGGGGACCATGAAAGGCTACGAGCAGTACTTC.

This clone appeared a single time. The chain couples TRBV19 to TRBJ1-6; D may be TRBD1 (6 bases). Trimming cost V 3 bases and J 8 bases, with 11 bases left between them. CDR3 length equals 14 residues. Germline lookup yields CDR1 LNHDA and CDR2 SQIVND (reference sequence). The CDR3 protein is CASSIDRMHSPLHF. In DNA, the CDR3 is TGTGCCAGTAGTATTGACAGGATGCATTCACCCCTCCACTTT.